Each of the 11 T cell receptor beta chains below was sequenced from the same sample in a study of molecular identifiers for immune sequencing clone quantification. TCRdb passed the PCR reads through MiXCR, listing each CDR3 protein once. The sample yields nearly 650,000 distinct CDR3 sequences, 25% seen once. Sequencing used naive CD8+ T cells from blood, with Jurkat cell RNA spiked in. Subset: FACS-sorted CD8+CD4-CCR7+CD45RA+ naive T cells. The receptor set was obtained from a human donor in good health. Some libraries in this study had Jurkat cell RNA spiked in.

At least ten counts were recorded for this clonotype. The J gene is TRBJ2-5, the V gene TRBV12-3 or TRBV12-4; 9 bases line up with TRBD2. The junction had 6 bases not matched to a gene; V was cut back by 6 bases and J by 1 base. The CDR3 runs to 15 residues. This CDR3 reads CASSSSGGIQETQYF. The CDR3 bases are TGTGCCAGCAGCAGTAGCGGGGGTATCCAAGAGACCCAGTACTTC.

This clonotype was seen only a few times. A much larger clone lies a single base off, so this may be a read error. The CDR3 bases are TGTGCCAGCAGAACCGGGACAGGGTGCGAGCAGTACTTC. Its translation: CASRTGTGCEQYF. The J gene is TRBJ2-7, the V gene TRBV7-9; 9 nucleotides align to TRBD1. Germline assignment: CDR1 SEHNR and CDR2 FQNEAQ (reference sequence). This CDR3 spans 13 amino acids. Unmatched junction bases numbered 6, after V lost 6 bases and J lost 6 bases.

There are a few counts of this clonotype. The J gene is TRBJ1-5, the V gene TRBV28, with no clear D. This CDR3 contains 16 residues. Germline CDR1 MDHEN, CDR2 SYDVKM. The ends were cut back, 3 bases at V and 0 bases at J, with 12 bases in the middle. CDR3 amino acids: CASSLFGRYSNQPQHF. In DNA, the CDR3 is TGTGCCAGCAGTTTGTTTGGTCGGTATAGCAATCAGCCCCAGCATTTT.

The CDR3 loop reads CSARDRSKAGVFYEQYF. The CDR3 DNA sequence: TGCAGTGCTAGAGATAGGTCTAAAGCGGGGGTGTTCTACGAGCAGTACTTC. The rearrangement uses TRBV20-1 and TRBJ2-7; 8 bases line up with TRBD2. This CDR3 is 17 amino acids long. Losses at the gene ends were 0 bases for V and 3 bases for J; bases not matched to a gene: 13. CDR1 and CDR2 from the germline V gene are DFQATT and SNEGSKA (reference sequence).

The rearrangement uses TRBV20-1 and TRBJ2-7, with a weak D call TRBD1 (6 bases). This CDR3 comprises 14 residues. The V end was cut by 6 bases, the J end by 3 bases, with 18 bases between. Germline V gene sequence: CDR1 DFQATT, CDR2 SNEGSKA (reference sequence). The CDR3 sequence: CSATRDTMDYEQYF. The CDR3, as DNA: TGCAGTGCAACGAGGGACACTATGGACTACGAGCAGTACTTC.

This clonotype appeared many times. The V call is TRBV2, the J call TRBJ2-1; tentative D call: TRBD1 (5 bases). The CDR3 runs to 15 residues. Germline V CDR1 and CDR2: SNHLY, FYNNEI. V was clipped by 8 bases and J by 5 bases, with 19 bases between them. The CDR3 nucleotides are TGTGCCAGCGTTCCAGGGTCCGGCCAGCACAATGAGCAGTTCTTC. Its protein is CASVPGSGQHNEQFF.

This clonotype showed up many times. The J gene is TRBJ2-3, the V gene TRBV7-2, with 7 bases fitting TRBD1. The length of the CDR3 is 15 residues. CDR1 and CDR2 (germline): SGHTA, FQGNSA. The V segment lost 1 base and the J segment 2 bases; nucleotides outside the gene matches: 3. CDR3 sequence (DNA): TGTGCCAGCAGCTTAGTCGGGACAGCCACAGATACGCAGTATTTT. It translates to CASSLVGTATDTQYF. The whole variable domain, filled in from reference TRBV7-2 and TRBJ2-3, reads GAGVSQSPSNKVTEKGKDVELRCDPISGHTALYWYRQSLGQGLEFLIYFQGNSAPDKSGLPSDRFSAERTGGSVSTLTIQRTQQEDSAVYLCASSLVGTATDTQYFGPGTRLTVL.

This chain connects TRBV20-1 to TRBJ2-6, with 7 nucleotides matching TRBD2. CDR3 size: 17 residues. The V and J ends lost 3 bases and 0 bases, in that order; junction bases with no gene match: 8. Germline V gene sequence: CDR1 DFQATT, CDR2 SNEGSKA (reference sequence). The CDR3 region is CSASGLDFSSGANVLTF. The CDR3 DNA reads TGCAGTGCTAGCGGACTAGACTTCAGCTCTGGGGCCAACGTCCTGACTTTC.

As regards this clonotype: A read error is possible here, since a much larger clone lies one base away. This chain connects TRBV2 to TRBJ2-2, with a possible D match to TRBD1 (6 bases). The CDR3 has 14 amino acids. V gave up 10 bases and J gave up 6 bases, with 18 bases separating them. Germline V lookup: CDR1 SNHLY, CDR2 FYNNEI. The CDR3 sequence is CAIPQDRNSGELFF. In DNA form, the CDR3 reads TGTGCCATCCCCCAGGACAGAAACTCCGGGGAGCTGTTTTTT.

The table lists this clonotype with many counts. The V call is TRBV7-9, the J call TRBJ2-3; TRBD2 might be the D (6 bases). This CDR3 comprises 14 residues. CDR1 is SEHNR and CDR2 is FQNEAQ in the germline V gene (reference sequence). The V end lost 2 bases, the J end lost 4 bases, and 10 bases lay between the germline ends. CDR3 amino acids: CASSLRDFADTQYF. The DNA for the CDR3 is TGTGCCAGCAGCTTAAGGGACTTCGCAGATACGCAGTATTTT.

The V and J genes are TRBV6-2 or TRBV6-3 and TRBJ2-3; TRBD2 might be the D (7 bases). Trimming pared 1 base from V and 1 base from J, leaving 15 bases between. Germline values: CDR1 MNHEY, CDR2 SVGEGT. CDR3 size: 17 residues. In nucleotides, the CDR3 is TGTGCCAGCAGTTACTTACTGTGGGAGGGGGGCACAGATACGCAGTATTTT. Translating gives CASSYLLWEGGTDTQYF.